These 30 T cell receptor beta chains came from one sample sequenced in a study of response to subunit inactivated influenza vaccine. MiXCR, applied by TCRdb to the RT-PCR reads, yields one record per CDR3 protein. The data contain hundreds of thousands of distinct CDR3 sequences, 10% to 15% of them seen just once; the ten biggest clones take up roughly 10%. The specimen was PBMCs from blood, collected on the day of vaccination. These receptors all come from a middle-aged man who received an inactivated influenza vaccine.

This clonotype was detected only a few times. The chain joins TRBV12-3 or TRBV12-4 to TRBJ2-2, with D possibly being TRBD2 (6 bases). Trimming took off 7 bases at V and 7 bases at J, with 28 bases between the two ends. The CDR3 has 18 residues. CDR3 residues: CASTSPPDGGRVYGELFF. The DNA for the CDR3 is TGTGCCAGCACCTCCCCCCCAGACGGGGGAAGGGTCTACGGGGAGCTGTTTTTT.

This clonotype has a handful of counts. The rearrangement uses TRBV12-3 or TRBV12-4 and TRBJ2-7; 8 bases map to TRBD1. The V gene end was trimmed by 6 bases and the J gene end by 4 bases; junction bases not matched to a gene: 8. This CDR3 is 14 amino acids long. The CDR3 loop reads CASSPAGTGYEQYF. The CDR3 DNA follows: TGTGCCAGCAGCCCCGCCGGGACAGGTTACGAGCAGTACTTC.

The chain recombines TRBV24-1 with TRBJ1-5; D remains ambiguous. Trimming removed 4 bases at V and 0 bases at J, with 9 bases between. Germline V lookup: CDR1 KGHDR, CDR2 SFDVKD. This CDR3 has 15 amino acids. The CDR3 DNA is TGTGCCACCAGTGACCAAGTCTATAGCAATCAGCCCCAGCATTTT. Translating gives CATSDQVYSNQPQHF.

In its sample, this clonotype was seen a few times. This chain connects TRBV2 to TRBJ2-3; D not certain. Trimming removed 8 bases from V and 6 bases from J, with 21 bases in between. The CDR3 has 15 residues. Germline assignment: CDR1 SNHLY and CDR2 FYNNEI. CDR3 coding DNA: TGTGCCAGCGTTAGGGATTCCCCACTCTCTGATACGCAGTATTTT. Its translation: CASVRDSPLSDTQYF.

This clonotype has at least ten counts. The chain links TRBV20-1 to TRBJ2-7; TRBD2 aligns across 10 bases. V lost 3 bases and J lost 1; bases outside the gene matches: 3. CDR3 size: 14 residues. Germline CDR1 reads DFQATT; CDR2 reads SNEGSKA (reference sequence). The CDR3 coding sequence is TGCAGTGCTAGGTTAGCGGGAGGTTCCTACGAGCAGTACTTC. This translates into CSARLAGGSYEQYF.

V gene TRBV20-1 combines with J gene TRBJ1-5; D may be TRBD1 (6 bases). Trimming shortened V by 6 bases and J by 0 bases, and 15 bases separated the two germline ends. Germline V lookup: CDR1 DFQATT, CDR2 SNEGSKA (reference sequence). The CDR3 contains 15 residues. This chain's CDR3 is CSALRGSDSNQPQHF. The CDR3, as DNA: TGCAGTGCCCTAAGGGGGTCGGATAGCAATCAGCCCCAGCATTTT.

There are many counts of this clonotype. V usage is TRBV5-6 and J usage is TRBJ2-1; 7 bases align to TRBD2. The length of the CDR3 is 16 residues. The germline V gene has CDR1 SGHDT and CDR2 YYEEEE. V was pared by 2 bases and J by 5 bases, with 10 bases of the junction left unmatched. For the CDR3, the DNA is TGTGCCAGCAGCTTCCCAACTCGGGACTACCACAATGAGCAGTTCTTC. Translated, it gives CASSFPTRDYHNEQFF.

V gene TRBV4-3 combines with J gene TRBJ2-6; no definite D call. CDR1 and CDR2 (germline): LGHNA, YSLEER. The CDR3 spans 16 residues. V was trimmed by 4 bases and J by 0 bases, leaving 10 bases between them. CDR3 in amino acids: CASSPLVSSGANVLTF. CDR3 DNA: TGCGCCAGCAGCCCCTTAGTCAGCTCTGGGGCCAACGTCCTGACTTTC.

This clonotype occurred many times. This rearrangement joins TRBV7-2 to TRBJ2-3; TRBD2 agrees at 9 bases. Trimming cost V 2 bases and J 4 bases; bases outside gene matches: 7. Germline V lookup: CDR1 SGHTA, CDR2 FQGNSA. The CDR3 spans 16 residues. In DNA form, the CDR3 reads TGTGCCAGCAGCTTAAATCCTAGCGGGATTTCAGATACGCAGTATTTT. Translating it yields CASSLNPSGISDTQYF.

In this sample, this clonotype turned up a few times. This chain uses TRBV20-1 with TRBJ2-7, with 8 bases lining up with TRBD2. J was trimmed by 6 bases and V by 4 bases; bases with no gene match: 11. The CDR3 covers 14 residues. Germline CDR1 and CDR2: DFQATT and SNEGSKA (reference sequence). The CDR3 protein is CSATKGTRVGEQYF. The CDR3 DNA follows: TGCAGTGCTACTAAAGGGACTAGGGTGGGCGAGCAGTACTTC.

This clonotype was seen ten or more times. The V and J genes are TRBV15 and TRBJ2-5; D is ambiguous. The CDR3 totals 12 residues. V lost 1 base, J lost 2 bases, and 2 bases lay in between. Looked up from germline, CDR1 is LNHNV and CDR2 is YYDKDF (reference sequence). DNA of the CDR3: TGTGCCACCAGCAGAGGACAAGAGACCCAGTACTTC. Translation: CATSRGQETQYF.

This clonotype was counted a few times. The CDR3 sequence is CASSPDRVAGEQYF. CDR3 sequence (DNA): TGTGCCAGCTCACCGGACAGGGTCGCGGGCGAGCAGTACTTC. The chain uses TRBV18 and TRBJ2-7; the match to TRBD1 covers 8 bases. The CDR3 covers 14 residues. Per the germline V gene, CDR1 is KGHSH and CDR2 is LQKENI. The V segment lost 3 bases and the J segment 6 bases; nucleotides outside the gene matches: 7.

The rearrangement links TRBV7-9 to TRBJ2-7, with D unresolved. Germline values: CDR1 SEHNR, CDR2 FQNEAQ (reference sequence). V lost 5 bases, J lost 6 bases, and 14 bases lay in between. The CDR3 is 13 residues long. CDR3: CASSPVAGGEQYF. The CDR3 nucleotides are TGTGCCAGCAGCCCAGTTGCAGGCGGCGAGCAGTACTTC.

This clonotype was picked up a small number of times. V is TRBV5-1 and J is TRBJ2-3, with 8 nucleotides matching TRBD2. This CDR3 has 14 amino acids. Per germline, CDR1 SGHRS and CDR2 YFSETQ. Trimming took 0 bases from V and 6 from J; bases not matched to a gene: 3. In DNA, the CDR3 is TGCGCCAGCAGCTTGGTAGCGGGAATGGATACGCAGTATTTT. This codes for CASSLVAGMDTQYF.

This chain joins TRBV7-9 and TRBJ2-1, with D possibly being TRBD2 (6 bases). This CDR3 comprises 15 residues. Trimming shortened V by 0 bases and J by 7 bases, and 13 bases separated the two germline ends. CDR1 is SEHNR and CDR2 is FQNEAQ in the germline V gene (reference sequence). CDR3 amino acids: CASSLAGRRMNEQFF. In DNA form, the CDR3 reads TGTGCCAGCAGCTTAGCAGGGAGGAGGATGAATGAGCAGTTCTTC.

In this sample, this clonotype turned up a few times. This chain connects TRBV12-3 or TRBV12-4 to TRBJ2-5; 10 bases map to TRBD2. After removal of 6 bases from V and 1 base from J, the junction contained 8 bases not matched to a gene. The CDR3 extends over 16 amino acids. CDR3 in amino acids: CASSRIRTSGQETQYF. The CDR3 coding sequence is TGTGCCAGCAGCCGGATCCGGACTAGCGGCCAAGAGACCCAGTACTTC.

This clonotype was observed a handful of times. This chain links TRBV5-1 with TRBJ2-1; possibly TRBD2 for D (6 bases). Germline CDR1 SGHRS, CDR2 YFSETQ. V shed 4 bases and J shed 9 bases, with 20 bases lying between them. The CDR3 runs 15 residues. CDR3 bases: TGCGCCAGCAGCCAAACACCCTCCGAGGGAGGTGAGCAGTTCTTC. Protein: CASSQTPSEGGEQFF.

The V and J genes are TRBV20-1 and TRBJ1-1, with 7 bases lining up with TRBD1. V shed 4 bases, J shed 5 bases, and the junction held 13 bases outside the gene matches. Germline CDR1 DFQATT, CDR2 SNEGSKA (reference sequence). The CDR3 is 15 residues long. The CDR3 region has the DNA TGCAGTGCTACGCCCCTACAGGGGTATGGGACTGAAGCTTTCTTT. It yields the protein CSATPLQGYGTEAFF.

As to this clonotype: Because it lacks the conserved phenylalanine or tryptophan at the end, this CDR3 is likely a read error. The chain uses TRBV25-1 and TRBJ2-7, with D unresolved. Trimming removed 5 bases at V and 2 bases at J, with 13 bases between. CDR1 is MGHDK, CDR2 SYGVNS, per germline. CDR3 size: 14 residues. CDR3 DNA: TGTGCCAGCAGTCCTGACGTGGGCGCCTACGAGCAGTACATC. Translating gives CASSPDVGAYEQYI.

This clonotype was recorded at least ten times. The DNA of the CDR3 is TGTGCCAGCATGGACAGGGGGCGCACAGATACGCAGTATTTT. This sequence encodes CASMDRGRTDTQYF. The V and J genes are TRBV6-1 and TRBJ2-3; 11 bases agree with TRBD1. J lost 1 base, V lost 7 bases, and 1 base had no gene match. CDR3 size: 14 residues. Germline CDR1 and CDR2: MNHNS and SASEGT.

The chain links TRBV18 to TRBJ2-7; 8 bases agree with TRBD1. V dropped 6 bases and J dropped 2; count of bases not matched to a gene: 12. CDR1 KGHSH and CDR2 LQKENI come from the germline V gene. The CDR3 runs to 16 residues. CDR3 sequence: CASSGERTGIPYEQYF. CDR3 nucleotides: TGTGCCAGCTCGGGGGAGAGGACAGGGATCCCCTACGAGCAGTACTTC.

The rearrangement uses TRBV12-3 or TRBV12-4 and TRBJ2-7; a possible D gene is TRBD1 (5 bases). The CDR3 totals 17 residues. The V gene lost 5 bases and the J gene lost 2 bases, with 22 bases spanning the gap. Here the CDR3 reads CASSPSWGPAVAYEQYF. The CDR3 DNA follows: TGTGCCAGCAGTCCTTCATGGGGCCCTGCGGTCGCCTACGAGCAGTACTTC.

This clonotype showed up many times. V is TRBV6-1 and J is TRBJ1-5; the D gene is possibly TRBD1 (5 bases). CDR3 size: 14 residues. V lost 2 bases, J lost 1 base, and 6 bases lay in between. Germline V gene lookup returns CDR1 MNHNS and CDR2 SASEGT. CDR3 coding DNA: TGTGCCAGCAGTGAATGGGGGAGCAATCAGCCCCAGCATTTT. This gives the protein CASSEWGSNQPQHF.

This clonotype has a handful of counts. The J gene is TRBJ2-7, the V gene TRBV5-1; no firm D call. V was shortened by 1 base and J by 5 bases, with 4 bases between the two germline ends. The germline V gene has CDR1 SGHRS and CDR2 YFSETQ. This CDR3 is built from 11 residues. Written as DNA, the CDR3 is TGCGCCAGCAGCTTGAACAACGAGCAGTACTTC. Amino acid sequence: CASSLNNEQYF.

This chain links TRBV7-9 with TRBJ2-7, with D perhaps matching TRBD1 (6 bases). V was clipped by 6 bases and J by 9 bases, with 18 bases between them. CDR3 length: 13 amino acids. CDR1 is SEHNR and CDR2 is FQNEAQ in the germline V gene (reference sequence). CDR3 DNA sequence: TGTGCCAGCAGTATTATACAGGGTGCTGGGCAGTACTTC. This codes for CASSIIQGAGQYF.

This clonotype has only a few counts. This chain connects TRBV27 to TRBJ2-5; TRBD1 matches at 10 bases. This CDR3 has 16 amino acids. The V gene's germline CDR1 is MNHEY and CDR2 SMNVEV (reference sequence). With V trimmed by 4 bases and J by 2 bases, 7 bases remained unmatched. The CDR3 DNA reads TGTGCCAGCAGTTCCCGGGACAGGGGTCGACAAGAGACCCAGTACTTC. Amino acid sequence: CASSSRDRGRQETQYF.

CDR3 nucleotides: TGTGCCAGCAGCGGCACAGCGGGAGGGCGAGTCGAGCAGTACTTC. As protein: CASSGTAGGRVEQYF. V usage is TRBV27 and J usage is TRBJ2-7; TRBD2 matches 10 bases. CDR1 is MNHEY and CDR2 is SMNVEV in the germline V gene (reference sequence). Trimming took 6 bases from V and 6 from J; bases not matched to a gene: 11. This CDR3 region has 15 residues.

This clonotype was counted ten times or more. The rearrangement links TRBV5-1 to TRBJ2-1; 16 bases are shared with TRBD2. Trimming took 3 bases from V and 2 from J; bases not matched to a gene: 8. This CDR3 has 19 amino acids. Per the germline V gene, CDR1 is SGHRS and CDR2 is YFSETQ. The CDR3 sequence: CASSSPGTSGGVTYNEQFF. Written as DNA, the CDR3 is TGCGCCAGCAGCTCCCCCGGGACTAGCGGGGGGGTAACCTACAATGAGCAGTTCTTC.

This clonotype occurred a few times. The chain links TRBV5-1 to TRBJ2-1; D might be TRBD1 or TRBD2, each matching 5 bases. The V end was cut by 4 bases, the J end by 5 bases, with 13 bases between. CDR3 length equals 14 residues. CDR1 SGHRS and CDR2 YFSETQ come from the germline V gene. The CDR3 nucleotides read TGCGCCAGCAGCAATGGGGGACGAGACAATGAGCAGTTCTTC. This translates into CASSNGGRDNEQFF.

The chain employs TRBV6-2 or TRBV6-3 and TRBJ2-3, with 8 positions matching TRBD2. V was pared by 1 base and J by 0 bases, with 6 bases of the junction left unmatched. Germline V lookup: CDR1 MNHEY, CDR2 SVGEGT. There are 17 residues in the CDR3. The DNA for the CDR3 is TGTGCCAGCAGTTACTTCCCTCTAGCGGGTAGCACAGATACGCAGTATTTT. Translation gives CASSYFPLAGSTDTQYF.